This T cell receptor beta chain was identified during a study of blood T cell repertoires in COVID-19. For the study at large: In each case, the material was cDNA or gDNA derived from T cells, B-cell-depleted T cells, or PBMCs.

Trimming cost V 2 bases and J 2 bases; bases outside gene matches: 6. Looked up from germline, CDR1 is MNHEY and CDR2 is SMNVEV (reference sequence). The CDR3 extends over 15 amino acids. Some clones are missing from TCRdb's copy, which holds only in-frame ones; the method was immunoSEQ multiplex PCR. The sample includes 200,000 to 250,000 clones, 65% to 85% of them seen just once. Material: peripheral blood. The source is a young woman who had recovered from COVID-19. The chain is built from TRBV27 and TRBJ2-7, with TRBD2 matching 7 bases. The CDR3: CASSLAGAPTYEQYF. Here the CDR3 DNA reads TGTGCCAGCAGTTTAGCGGGAGCCCCCACCTACGAGCAGTACTTC.